The 5 T cell receptor beta chains below were found in one sample sequenced in a study of cytomegalovirus exposure and HLA in healthy donors. The PCR ran on 60 Vbeta and 13 Jbeta primers. This table comes from immunoSEQ multiplex PCR, and its TCRdb copy is limited to in-frame clones, with some not included. Of 120,000 or so clones detected, roughly 80% appear once; the ten largest clones hold around 0.24%. The sequenced sample was PBMCs. Receptor source: a man between 50 and 59 years old in good health and CMV-seronegative.

The chain employs TRBV9 and TRBJ2-3, with TRBD2 identical over 9 bases. Germline assignment: CDR1 SGDLS and CDR2 YYNGEE. The CDR3 has 18 residues. Trimming at V came to 3 bases and at J to 3 bases, leaving 14 bases not matched to a gene. The CDR3 nucleotides are TGTGCCAGCAGCGGCCCCGGGTCGGGCGGGAGGGATACAGATACGCAGTATTTT. Translating it yields CASSGPGSGGRDTDTQYF.

The chain couples TRBV7-6 to TRBJ2-5; TRBD2 aligns across 9 bases. The CDR3 loop spans 18 amino acids. The V gene's germline CDR1 is SGHVS and CDR2 FNYEAQ. Germline trimming cut 5 bases from V and 4 bases from J; bases unmatched to any gene: 17. CDR3 nucleotides: TGTGCCAGCAGCCAACGGTTGGGTAGCGGGAGAAGGAGAGAGACCCAGTACTTC. Amino acid sequence: CASSQRLGSGRRRETQYF.

The chain carries TRBV6-1 and TRBJ1-4, with D maybe TRBD1 (6 bases). This CDR3 has 15 amino acids. From germline, CDR1 is MNHNS and CDR2 SASEGT. The V and J ends lost 1 base and 8 bases respectively, with 14 bases between them. CDR3 amino acids: CASSEGWGRGEKLFF. The CDR3, as DNA: TGTGCCAGCAGTGAAGGGTGGGGGCGCGGAGAAAAACTGTTTTTT.

The V call is TRBV7-3, the J call TRBJ2-2; 7 bases agree with TRBD2. V was pared by 1 base and J by 1 base, with 3 bases of the junction left unmatched. CDR3 length: 16 residues. Germline-derived CDR1 and CDR2 are SGHTA and FQGTGA. The CDR3 loop reads CASSLNGGRNTGELFF. CDR3 coding DNA: TGTGCCAGCAGCTTAAACGGCGGGAGGAACACCGGGGAGCTGTTTTTT.

The V call is TRBV2, the J call TRBJ2-5; TRBD2 matches at 7 bases. The junction had 7 bases not matched to a gene; V was cut back by 2 bases and J by 7 bases. Germline CDR1 reads SNHLY; CDR2 reads FYNNEI. The CDR3 covers 14 residues. CDR3 bases: TGTGCCAGCAGTGAAAGCGGGGTGTGGGTGACCCAGTACTTC. Protein product: CASSESGVWVTQYF.